This T cell receptor beta chain was identified during a study of naive and memory T cell subsets. An equimolar mix of two oligonucleotides served as the beta constant-region primer for TRBC1 and TRBC2. Nested alpha and beta constant-region primers with the SP2 primer drove four PCR rounds on ligated cDNA. TCRdb used MiXCR to reprocess the UMI-ligation and nested PCR reads, holding one entry per CDR3 protein. The repertoire holds around 140,000 distinct CDR3 sequences, roughly 20% seen once, with 0.09% to 0.13% in the top ten. Overnight CMV lysate stimulation of fresh PBMCs defined donor CMV status by CD4+ IFNgamma. J gave up 7 bases and V 5 bases, and 14 bases lay outside the gene matches. Germline V gene sequence: CDR1 SEHNR, CDR2 FQNEAQ (reference sequence). The CDR3 is made up of 15 amino acids. General study findings and limits: A few larger clonotypes appeared in naive repertoires, especially CD8, possibly memory cells re-expressing CD45RA.

Ten or more counts support this clonotype. What it binds is not known. V and J are TRBV7-9 and TRBJ2-7, with 7 bases fitting TRBD2. The sample taken for sequencing was naive CD4+ T cells from blood. This sequence originates from a human donor in good health. CDR3 sequence: CASSPGRNVEWEQYF. In DNA, the CDR3 is TGTGCCAGCAGCCCCGGGAGGAACGTCGAATGGGAGCAGTACTTC.